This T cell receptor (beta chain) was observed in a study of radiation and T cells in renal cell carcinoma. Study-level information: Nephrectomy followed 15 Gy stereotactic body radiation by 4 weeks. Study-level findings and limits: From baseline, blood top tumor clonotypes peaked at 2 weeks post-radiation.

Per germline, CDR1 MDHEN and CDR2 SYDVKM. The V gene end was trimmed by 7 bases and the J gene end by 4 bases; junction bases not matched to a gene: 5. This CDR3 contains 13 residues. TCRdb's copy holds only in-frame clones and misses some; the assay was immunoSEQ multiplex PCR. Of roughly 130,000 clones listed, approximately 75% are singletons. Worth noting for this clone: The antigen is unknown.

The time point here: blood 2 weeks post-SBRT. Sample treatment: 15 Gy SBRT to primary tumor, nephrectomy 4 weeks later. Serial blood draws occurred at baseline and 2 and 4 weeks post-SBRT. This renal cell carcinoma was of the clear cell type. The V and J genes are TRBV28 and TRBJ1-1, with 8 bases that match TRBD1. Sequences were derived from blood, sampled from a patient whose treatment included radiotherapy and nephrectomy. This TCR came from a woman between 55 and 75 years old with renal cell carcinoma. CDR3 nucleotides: TGTGCCAGCAAGCCAGGGGGCCCCACTGAAGCTTTCTTT. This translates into CASKPGGPTEAFF.